Below are 7 T cell receptor beta chains sequenced from a single sample in a study of cytomegalovirus exposure and HLA in healthy donors. Amplification used 60 Vbeta primers and 13 Jbeta primers. Measured with immunoSEQ multiplex PCR; TCRdb has only the in-frame clones, and not every one. The sample contains under 200,000 clones, 80% to 90% of which appear only once. Sequenced material: PBMCs. The receptors were sampled from a woman aged 18-35 years in good health and CMV-seronegative.

The CDR3 is CASSLGQGYDGYTF. In nucleotides, the CDR3 is TGTGCCAGCAGTTTGGGACAGGGGTACGATGGCTACACCTTC. The genes are TRBV28 and TRBJ1-2; 10 bases fit TRBD1. CDR3 length: 14 amino acids. Germline V gene lookup returns CDR1 MDHEN and CDR2 SYDVKM. The trim removed 3 bases at V and 6 bases at J, leaving 4 bases unmatched.

The J gene is TRBJ2-5, the V gene TRBV9; TRBD2 agrees at 15 bases. CDR1 is SGDLS, CDR2 YYNGEE, per germline. The CDR3 spans 17 residues. V gave up 4 bases and J gave up 4 bases; unmatched junction bases: 8. Here the CDR3 reads CASSSWTSGGAGETQYF. CDR3 coding DNA: TGTGCCAGCAGCTCTTGGACTAGCGGGGGGGCAGGAGAGACCCAGTACTTC.

The chain is built from TRBV5-1 and TRBJ2-3; TRBD1 matches at 7 bases. Germline trimming cut 3 bases from V and 2 bases from J; bases unmatched to any gene: 3. This CDR3 is 14 amino acids long. In germline, CDR1 is SGHRS, CDR2 YFSETQ. The CDR3 here is CASSYGQVTDTQYF. Here the CDR3 DNA reads TGCGCCAGCAGCTACGGACAGGTCACAGATACGCAGTATTTT.

The chain recombines TRBV6-5 with TRBJ1-2, with 8 bases fitting TRBD1. The germline CDR1 and CDR2 sequences are MNHEY and SVGAGI. V was clipped by 6 bases and J by 7 bases; unmatched bases: 7. There are 13 residues in the CDR3. CDR3 coding DNA: TGTGCCAGCAGACACGACAGGGGCCGTGGCTACACCTTC. It codes for CASRHDRGRGYTF.

The sample holds one count of this clone. This chain connects TRBV18 to TRBJ2-7; the D gene is possibly TRBD2 (6 bases). Trimming left V 4 bases short and J 2 bases short, with 15 bases between. Germline V gene lookup returns CDR1 KGHSH and CDR2 LQKENI. This CDR3 has 15 amino acids. The CDR3 nucleotides read TGTGCCAGCTCACTAGCGGACGGCCGAGCCTACGAGCAGTACTTC. It encodes CASSLADGRAYEQYF.

This chain uses TRBV9 with TRBJ2-7; 7 nucleotides match TRBD1. The germline CDR1 and CDR2 sequences are SGDLS and YYNGEE. There are 14 residues in the CDR3. The J segment lost 4 bases and the V segment lost 0 bases, leaving 4 bases of the junction unmatched. The CDR3 coding sequence is TGTGCCAGCAGCGTAGGGTCACAGGGGTACGAGCAGTACTTC. Translating it yields CASSVGSQGYEQYF.

The chain links TRBV28 to TRBJ1-2; D gene unclear. The CDR3 consists of 13 residues. The germline gives CDR1 MDHEN, CDR2 SYDVKM. With 5 bases removed from V and 3 bases from J, the gap between germline ends came to 10 bases. CDR3 DNA sequence: TGTGCCAGCAGTCGGCAGGAGGACTATGGCTACACCTTC. It specifies CASSRQEDYGYTF.